The clone carrying this TCR beta chain was counted between two and nine times. Its antigen is undetermined. CDR1 SEHNR and CDR2 FQNEAQ come from the germline V gene (reference sequence). This CDR3 contains 14 residues. The trim removed 5 bases at V and 5 bases at J, leaving 6 bases unmatched. This entry is derived from a study of T cell repertoires in cytomegalovirus infection. Regarding the study as a whole: HLA-C-restricted CMV clonotypes gave the most frequent clonotype in two of eight donors.

TCRdb itself ran the reads through MiXCR, one entry per CDR3 protein. Of some 940,000 distinct CDR3 sequences listed, more than 25% were seen once; the top ten hold around 15%. This TCR was sampled from a human donor in good health (CMV status not recorded). Some clones in this sample may be carry-over from other donors' samples. This chain uses TRBV7-9 with TRBJ1-1; 9 nucleotides line up with TRBD1. The source material was cultured CD8+ T cells from PBMCs, sampled from culture after CMV antigen stimulation. The CDR3 is CASSTTGGRTEAFF. Here the CDR3 DNA reads TGTGCCAGCAGCACAACAGGGGGCAGGACTGAAGCTTTCTTT. The full variable domain, its missing parts supplied by reference TRBV7-9 and TRBJ1-1, is DTGVSQNPRHKITKRGQNVTFRCDPISEHNRLYWYRQTLGQGPEFLTYFQNEAQLEKSRLLSDRFSAERPKGSFSTLEIQRTEQGDSAMYLCASSTTGGRTEAFFGQGTRLTVV.